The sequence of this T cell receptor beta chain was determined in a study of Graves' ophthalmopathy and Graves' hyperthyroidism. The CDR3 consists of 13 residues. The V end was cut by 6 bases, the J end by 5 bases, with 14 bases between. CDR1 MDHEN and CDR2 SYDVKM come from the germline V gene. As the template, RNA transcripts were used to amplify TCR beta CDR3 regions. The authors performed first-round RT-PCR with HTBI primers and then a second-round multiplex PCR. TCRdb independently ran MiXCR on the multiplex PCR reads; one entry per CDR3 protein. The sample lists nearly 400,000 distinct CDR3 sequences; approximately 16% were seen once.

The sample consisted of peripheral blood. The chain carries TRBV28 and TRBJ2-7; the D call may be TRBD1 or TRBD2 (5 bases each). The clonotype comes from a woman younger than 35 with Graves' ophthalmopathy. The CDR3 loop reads CASRGRARHEQYF. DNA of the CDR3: TGTGCCAGCAGGGGACGAGCTCGCCACGAGCAGTACTTC.